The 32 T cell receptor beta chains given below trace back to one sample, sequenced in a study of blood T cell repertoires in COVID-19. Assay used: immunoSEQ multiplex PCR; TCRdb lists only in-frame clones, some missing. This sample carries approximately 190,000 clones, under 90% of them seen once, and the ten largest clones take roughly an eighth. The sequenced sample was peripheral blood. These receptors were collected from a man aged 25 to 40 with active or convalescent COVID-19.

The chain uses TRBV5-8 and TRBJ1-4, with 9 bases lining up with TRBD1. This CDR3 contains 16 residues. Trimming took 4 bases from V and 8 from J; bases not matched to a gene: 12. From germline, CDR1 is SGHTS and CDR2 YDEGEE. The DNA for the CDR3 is TGTGCCAGCAGCCCCCGGGACAGGGAGGAACGCGAAAAACTGTTTTTT. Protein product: CASSPRDREEREKLFF.

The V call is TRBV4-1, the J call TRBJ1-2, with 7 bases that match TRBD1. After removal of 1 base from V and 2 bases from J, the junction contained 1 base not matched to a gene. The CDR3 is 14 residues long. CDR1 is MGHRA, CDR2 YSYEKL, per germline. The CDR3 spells CASSQGDSNYGYTF. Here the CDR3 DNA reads TGCGCCAGCAGCCAAGGGGACAGCAACTATGGCTACACCTTC.

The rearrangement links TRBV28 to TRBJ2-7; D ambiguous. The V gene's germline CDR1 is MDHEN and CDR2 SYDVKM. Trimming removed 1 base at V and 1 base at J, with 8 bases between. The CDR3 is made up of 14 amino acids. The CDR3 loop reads CASSLSTLSYEQYV. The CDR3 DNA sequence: TGTGCCAGCAGTTTATCCACACTATCCTACGAGCAGTACGTC.

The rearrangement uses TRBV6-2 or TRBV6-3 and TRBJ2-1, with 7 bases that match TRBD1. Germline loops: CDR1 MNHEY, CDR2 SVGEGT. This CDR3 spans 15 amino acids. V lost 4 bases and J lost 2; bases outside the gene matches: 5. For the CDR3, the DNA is TGTGCCAGCAGTTCCCGGACAGGAGCCTACAATGAGCAGTTCTTC. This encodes CASSSRTGAYNEQFF.

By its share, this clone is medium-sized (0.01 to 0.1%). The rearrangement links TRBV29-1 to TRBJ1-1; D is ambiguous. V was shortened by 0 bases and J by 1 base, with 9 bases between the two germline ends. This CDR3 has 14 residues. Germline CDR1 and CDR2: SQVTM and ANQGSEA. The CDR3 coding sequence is TGCAGCGTTGAAGACCGAACAGAGAACACTGAAGCTTTCTTT. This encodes CSVEDRTENTEAFF.

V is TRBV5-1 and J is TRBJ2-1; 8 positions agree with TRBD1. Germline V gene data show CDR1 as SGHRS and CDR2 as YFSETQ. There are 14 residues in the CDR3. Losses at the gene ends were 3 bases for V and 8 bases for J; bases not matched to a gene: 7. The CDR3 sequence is CASSSWTGRDEQFF. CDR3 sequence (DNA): TGCGCCAGCAGCTCCTGGACAGGGCGGGATGAGCAGTTCTTC.

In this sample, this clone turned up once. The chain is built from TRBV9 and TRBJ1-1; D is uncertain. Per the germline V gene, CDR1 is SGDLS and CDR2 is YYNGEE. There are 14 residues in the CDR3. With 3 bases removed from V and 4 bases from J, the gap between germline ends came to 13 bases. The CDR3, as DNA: TGTGCCAGCAGCGCCCATCCGGGGAGCACTGAAGCTTTCTTT. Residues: CASSAHPGSTEAFF.

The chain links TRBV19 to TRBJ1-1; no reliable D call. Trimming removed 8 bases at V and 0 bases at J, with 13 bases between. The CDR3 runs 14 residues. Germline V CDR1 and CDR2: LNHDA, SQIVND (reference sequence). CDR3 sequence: CASGRTGMNTEAFF. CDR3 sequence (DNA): TGTGCCAGTGGAAGGACGGGGATGAACACTGAAGCTTTCTTT.

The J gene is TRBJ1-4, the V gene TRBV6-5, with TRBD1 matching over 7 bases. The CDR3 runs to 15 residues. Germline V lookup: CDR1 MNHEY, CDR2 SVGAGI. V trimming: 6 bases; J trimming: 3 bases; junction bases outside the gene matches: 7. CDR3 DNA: TGTGCCAGCAGCTCGACAGGGCCGGCTAATGAAAAACTGTTTTTT. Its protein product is CASSSTGPANEKLFF.

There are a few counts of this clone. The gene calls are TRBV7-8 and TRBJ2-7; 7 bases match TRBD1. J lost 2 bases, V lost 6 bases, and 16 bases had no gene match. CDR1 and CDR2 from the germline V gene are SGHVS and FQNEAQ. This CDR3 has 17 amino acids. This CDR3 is CASRPETGFSATYEQYF. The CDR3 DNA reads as TGTGCCAGCAGGCCCGAGACAGGGTTTAGCGCCACCTACGAGCAGTACTTC.

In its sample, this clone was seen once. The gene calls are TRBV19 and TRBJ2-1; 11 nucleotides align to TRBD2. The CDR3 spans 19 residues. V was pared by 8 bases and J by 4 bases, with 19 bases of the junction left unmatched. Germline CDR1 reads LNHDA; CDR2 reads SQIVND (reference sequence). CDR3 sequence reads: CASVRTGHLGLAGYNEQFF. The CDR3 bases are TGTGCCAGTGTAAGGACAGGTCACCTCGGACTAGCGGGTTACAATGAGCAGTTCTTC.

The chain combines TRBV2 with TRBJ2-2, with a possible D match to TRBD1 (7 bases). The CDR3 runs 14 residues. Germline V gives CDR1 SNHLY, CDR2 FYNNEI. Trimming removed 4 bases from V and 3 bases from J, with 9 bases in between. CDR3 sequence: CASSARGDTGELFF. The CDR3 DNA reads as TGTGCCAGCAGTGCCAGGGGGGACACCGGGGAGCTGTTTTTT. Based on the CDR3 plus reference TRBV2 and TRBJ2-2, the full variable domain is EPEVTQTPSHQVTQMGQEVILRCVPISNHLYFYWYRQILGQKVEFLVSFYNNEISEKSEIFDDQFSVERPDGSNFTLKIRSTKLEDSAMYFCASSARGDTGELFFGEGSRLTVL.

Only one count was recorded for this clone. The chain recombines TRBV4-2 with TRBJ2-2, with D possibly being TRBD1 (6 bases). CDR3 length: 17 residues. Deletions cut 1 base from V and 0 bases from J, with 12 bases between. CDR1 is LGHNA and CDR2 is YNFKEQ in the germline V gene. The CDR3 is CASSQGGTSSNTGELFF. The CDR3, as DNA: TGTGCCAGCAGCCAAGGTGGGACATCCTCGAACACCGGGGAGCTGTTTTTT.

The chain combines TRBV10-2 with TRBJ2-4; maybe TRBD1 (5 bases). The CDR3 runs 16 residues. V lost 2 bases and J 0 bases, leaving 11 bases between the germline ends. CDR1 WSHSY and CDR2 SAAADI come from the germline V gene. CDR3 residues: CASSERGALAKNIQYF. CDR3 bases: TGCGCCAGCAGTGAGAGGGGCGCCCTAGCCAAAAACATTCAGTACTTC.

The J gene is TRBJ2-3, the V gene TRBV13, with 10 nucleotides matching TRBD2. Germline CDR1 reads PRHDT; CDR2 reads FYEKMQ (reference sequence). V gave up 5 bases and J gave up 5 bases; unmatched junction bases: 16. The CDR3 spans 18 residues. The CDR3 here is CASSTRDPGTSELDTQYF. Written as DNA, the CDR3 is TGTGCCAGCAGCACACGGGACCCCGGGACTAGCGAGCTAGATACGCAGTATTTT. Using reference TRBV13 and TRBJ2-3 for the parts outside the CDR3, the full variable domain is AAGVIQSPRHLIKEKRETATLKCYPIPRHDTVYWYQQGPGQDPQFLISFYEKMQSDKGSIPDRFSAQQFSDYHSELNMSSLELGDSALYFCASSTRDPGTSELDTQYFGPGTRLTVL.

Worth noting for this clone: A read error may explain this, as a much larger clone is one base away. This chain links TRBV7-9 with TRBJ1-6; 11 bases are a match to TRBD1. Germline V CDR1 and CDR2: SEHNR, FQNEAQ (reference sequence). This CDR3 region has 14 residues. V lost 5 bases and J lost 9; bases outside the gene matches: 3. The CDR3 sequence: CASSMGQGGSPLHF. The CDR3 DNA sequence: TGTGCCAGCAGCATGGGACAGGGGGGTTCACCCCTCCACTTT.

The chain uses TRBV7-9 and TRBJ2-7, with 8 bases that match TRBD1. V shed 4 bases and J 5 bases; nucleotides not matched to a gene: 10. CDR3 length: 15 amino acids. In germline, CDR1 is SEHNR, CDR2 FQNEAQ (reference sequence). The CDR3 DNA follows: TGTGCCAGCAGCTCCAAAGGAGACAGGGGCCACGAGCAGTACGTC. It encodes CASSSKGDRGHEQYV.

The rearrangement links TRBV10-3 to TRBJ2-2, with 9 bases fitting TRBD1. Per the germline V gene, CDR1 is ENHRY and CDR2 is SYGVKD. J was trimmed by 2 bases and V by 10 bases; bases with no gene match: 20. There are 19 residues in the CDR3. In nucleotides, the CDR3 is TGTGCCACCCGAGGCCCAACAGGGGGCGACGGGCCTAACACCGGGGAGCTGTTTTTT. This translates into CATRGPTGGDGPNTGELFF.

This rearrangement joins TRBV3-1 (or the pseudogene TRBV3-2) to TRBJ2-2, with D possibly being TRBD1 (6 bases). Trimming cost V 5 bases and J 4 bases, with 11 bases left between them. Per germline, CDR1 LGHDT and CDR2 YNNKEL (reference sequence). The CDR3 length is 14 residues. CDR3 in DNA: TGTGCCAGCAGCTCGGGACACCCCACCGGGGAGCTGTTTTTT. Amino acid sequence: CASSSGHPTGELFF.

CDR3 amino acids: CSVGAVHTEAFF. The CDR3 region has the DNA TGCAGCGTGGGGGCAGTGCACACTGAAGCTTTCTTT. The chain carries TRBV29-1 and TRBJ1-1; possibly TRBD1 for D (6 bases). The CDR3 contains 12 residues. Trimming cost V 6 bases and J 3 bases, with 11 bases left between them. Germline lookup yields CDR1 SQVTM and CDR2 ANQGSEA.

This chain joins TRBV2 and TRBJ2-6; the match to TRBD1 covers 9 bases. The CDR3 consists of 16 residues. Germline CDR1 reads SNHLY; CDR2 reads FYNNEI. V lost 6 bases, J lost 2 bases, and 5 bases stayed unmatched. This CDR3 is CASRGQGSTGANVLTF. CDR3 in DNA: TGTGCCAGCAGGGGACAGGGCTCGACTGGGGCCAACGTCCTGACTTTC.

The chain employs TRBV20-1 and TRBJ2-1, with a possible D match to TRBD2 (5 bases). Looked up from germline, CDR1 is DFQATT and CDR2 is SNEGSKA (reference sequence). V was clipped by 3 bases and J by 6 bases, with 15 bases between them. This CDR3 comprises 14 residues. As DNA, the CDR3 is TGCAGTGCTAGTCTCTCCGGGAAGGCCAATGAGCAGTTCTTC. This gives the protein CSASLSGKANEQFF.

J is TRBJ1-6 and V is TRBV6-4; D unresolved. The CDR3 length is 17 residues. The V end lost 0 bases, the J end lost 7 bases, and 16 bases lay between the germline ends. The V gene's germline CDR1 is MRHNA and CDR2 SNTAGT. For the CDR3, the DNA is TGTGCCAGCAGTGACTCGAAAGGTGCGGGAGCCAATTCACCCCTCCACTTT. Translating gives CASSDSKGAGANSPLHF.

The CDR3 reads CASSQDPGEQFF. The CDR3 DNA sequence: TGCGCCAGCAGCCAAGATCCGGGTGAGCAGTTCTTC. The rearrangement uses TRBV4-3 and TRBJ2-1, with D hard to call. V was shortened by 0 bases and J by 9 bases, with 6 bases between the two germline ends. There are 12 residues in the CDR3. Germline CDR1 is LGHNA and CDR2 is YSLEER.

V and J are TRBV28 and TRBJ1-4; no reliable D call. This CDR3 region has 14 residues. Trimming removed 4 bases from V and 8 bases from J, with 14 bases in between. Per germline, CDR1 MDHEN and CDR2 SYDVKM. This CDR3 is CASSSGGYREKLFF. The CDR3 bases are TGTGCCAGCAGTTCCGGCGGGTATAGGGAAAAACTGTTTTTT.

In DNA, the CDR3 is TGTGCCAGCAGCCCCAATTGGACTAGCGGGAGGGGGGAGACCCAGTACTTC. The encoded protein is CASSPNWTSGRGETQYF. The chain uses TRBV7-9 and TRBJ2-5; 15 bases are shared with TRBD2. The trim removed 5 bases at V and 5 bases at J, leaving 9 bases unmatched. CDR1 and CDR2 from the germline V gene are SEHNR and FQNEAQ (reference sequence). There are 17 residues in the CDR3. Looking up the rest from reference TRBV7-9 and TRBJ2-5 gives the full variable domain: DTGVSQNPRHKITKRGQNVTFRCDPISEHNRLYWYRQTLGQGPEFLTYFQNEAQLEKSRLLSDRFSAERPKGSFSTLEIQRTEQGDSAMYLCASSPNWTSGRGETQYFGPGTRLLVL.

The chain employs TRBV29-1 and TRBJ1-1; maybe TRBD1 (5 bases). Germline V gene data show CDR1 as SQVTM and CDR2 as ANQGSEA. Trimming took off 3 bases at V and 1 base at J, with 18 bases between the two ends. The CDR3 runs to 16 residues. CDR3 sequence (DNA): TGCAGCGTTGATGATATCCCGGGGGGTCAGAACACTGAAGCTTTCTTT. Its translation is CSVDDIPGGQNTEAFF.

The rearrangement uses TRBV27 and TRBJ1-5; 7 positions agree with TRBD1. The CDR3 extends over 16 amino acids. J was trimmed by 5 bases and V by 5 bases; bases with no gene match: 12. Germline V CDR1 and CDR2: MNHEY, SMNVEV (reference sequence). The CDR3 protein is CASSPLRGVRDQPQHF. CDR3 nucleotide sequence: TGTGCCAGCAGTCCGCTCAGGGGGGTCAGGGATCAGCCCCAGCATTTT.

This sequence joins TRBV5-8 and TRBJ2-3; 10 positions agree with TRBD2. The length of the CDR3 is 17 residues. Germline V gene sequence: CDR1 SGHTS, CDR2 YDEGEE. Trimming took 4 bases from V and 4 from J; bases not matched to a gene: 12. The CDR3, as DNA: TGTGCCAGCAGCCCCTGGAGCGGGGGGGTTCAGGCAGATACGCAGTATTTT. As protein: CASSPWSGGVQADTQYF.

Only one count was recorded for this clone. Here the CDR3 DNA reads TGTGCCAGCAGTCCCGGAGGGTCTGGCGAGCAGTACGTC. Amino acids: CASSPGGSGEQYV. V and J are TRBV6-2 or TRBV6-3 and TRBJ2-7, with a weak D call TRBD2 (6 bases). The CDR3 runs to 13 residues. V was pared by 5 bases and J by 6 bases, with 14 bases between. From germline, CDR1 is MNHEY and CDR2 SVGEGT.

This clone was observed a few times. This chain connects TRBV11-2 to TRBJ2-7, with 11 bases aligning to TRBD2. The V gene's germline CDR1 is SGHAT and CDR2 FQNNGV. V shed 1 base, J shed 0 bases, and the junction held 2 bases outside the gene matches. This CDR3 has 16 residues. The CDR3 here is CASSLVLAGGSYEQYF. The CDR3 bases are TGTGCCAGCAGCTTAGTGCTAGCGGGAGGCTCCTACGAGCAGTACTTC. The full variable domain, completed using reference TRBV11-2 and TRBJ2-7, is EAGVAQSPRYKIIEKRQSVAFWCNPISGHATLYWYQQILGQGPKLLIQFQNNGVVDDSQLPKDRFSAERLKGVDSTLKIQPAKLEDSAVYLCASSLVLAGGSYEQYFGPGTRLTVT.

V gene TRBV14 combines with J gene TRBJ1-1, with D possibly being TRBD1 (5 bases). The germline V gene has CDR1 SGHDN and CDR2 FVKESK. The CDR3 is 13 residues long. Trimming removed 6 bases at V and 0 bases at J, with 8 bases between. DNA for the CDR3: TGTGCCAGCAGGGGGCACATGAACACTGAAGCTTTCTTT. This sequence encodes CASRGHMNTEAFF.